These 32 T cell receptor beta chains share one sample of origin, sequenced in a study of blood T cell repertoires in COVID-19. Libraries were prepared by immunoSEQ multiplex PCR; TCRdb keeps only in-frame clonotypes and omits some of them. The repertoire consists of a few hundred thousand clones, with about 88% occurring once and the leading ten covering 1.4%. Specimen: PBMCs or T cells enriched from blood (not recorded which). These receptors were taken from a woman between 18 and 29 years old who had been exposed to COVID-19.

This clone came up once. The rearrangement joins TRBV9 to TRBJ1-1, with D maybe TRBD1 (5 bases). CDR3 length: 13 residues. Trimming cost V 0 bases and J 5 bases, with 8 bases left between them. Germline CDR1 is SGDLS and CDR2 is YYNGEE. The CDR3 reads CASSVVAGTEAFF. The CDR3 DNA is TGTGCCAGCAGCGTAGTGGCAGGGACTGAAGCTTTCTTT. The variable domain in full, completed from reference TRBV9 and TRBJ1-1, reads DSGVTQTPKHLITATGQRVTLRCSPRSGDLSVYWYQQSLDQGLQFLIQYYNGEERAKGNILERFSAQQFPDLHSELNLSSLELGDSALYFCASSVVAGTEAFFGQGTRLTVV.

The chain recombines TRBV6-6 with TRBJ2-5, with D tentatively TRBD1 (6 bases). Germline V lookup: CDR1 MNHNY, CDR2 SVGAGI (reference sequence). Trimming left V 7 bases short and J 6 bases short, with 21 bases between. The CDR3 has 15 amino acids. CDR3 sequence (DNA): TGTGCCAGCATCCCAGAGGGGGAAGGGATACAGACCCAGTACTTC. Translating it yields CASIPEGEGIQTQYF.

V gene TRBV4-3 combines with J gene TRBJ2-2; TRBD2 matches at 7 bases. V lost 4 bases and J lost 7; bases outside the gene matches: 9. Germline loops: CDR1 LGHNA, CDR2 YSLEER. The CDR3 spans 15 residues. The CDR3 region is CASSRGREVIGELFF. The CDR3 region has the DNA TGCGCCAGCAGCCGGGGCCGGGAGGTAATCGGGGAGCTGTTTTTT.

The chain couples TRBV6-5 to TRBJ2-1; the match to TRBD2 covers 12 bases. J lost 5 bases, V lost 7 bases, and 6 bases had no gene match. The CDR3 loop spans 15 amino acids. Germline lookup yields CDR1 MNHEY and CDR2 SVGAGI. The CDR3 DNA reads TGTGCCAGCAATTTACTAGCGGGGGGCCACAATGAGCAGTTCTTC. Protein sequence: CASNLLAGGHNEQFF.

The chain joins TRBV2 to TRBJ1-5; 8 nucleotides agree with TRBD1. The CDR3 is 14 residues long. V trimming: 3 bases; J trimming: 6 bases; junction bases outside the gene matches: 4. Looked up from germline, CDR1 is SNHLY and CDR2 is FYNNEI. In DNA, the CDR3 is TGTGCCAGCAGTGATCAGGGGGCGGGTCAGCCCCAGCATTTT. Encoded protein: CASSDQGAGQPQHF.

V is TRBV19 and J is TRBJ1-2; 7 bases agree with TRBD1. With V trimmed by 8 bases and J by 4 bases, 22 bases remained unmatched. Germline V lookup: CDR1 LNHDA, CDR2 SQIVND (reference sequence). The CDR3 is 18 residues long. The CDR3 reads CASRYNQGGFSSGYGYTF. In DNA, the CDR3 is TGTGCCAGTCGATATAATCAGGGGGGATTCTCTTCCGGCTATGGCTACACCTTC. The whole variable domain, filled in from reference TRBV19 and TRBJ1-2, reads DGGITQSPKYLFRKEGQNVTLSCEQNLNHDAMYWYRQDPGQGLRLIYYSQIVNDFQKGDIAEGYSVSREKKESFPLTVTSAQKNPTAFYLCASRYNQGGFSSGYGYTFGSGTRLTVV.

This rearrangement joins TRBV3-1 (or the pseudogene TRBV3-2) to TRBJ2-3; 9 nucleotides line up with TRBD1. In germline, CDR1 is LGHDT, CDR2 YNNKEL (reference sequence). After removal of 7 bases from V and 3 bases from J, the junction contained 5 bases not matched to a gene. CDR3 length: 14 amino acids. The CDR3 region is CASTRQGGTDTQYF. The DNA of the CDR3 is TGTGCCAGCACCCGACAGGGGGGTACAGATACGCAGTATTTT.

This sequence joins TRBV14 and TRBJ1-2; TRBD1 matches at 7 bases. The ends lost 3 bases at V and 4 bases at J; junction bases unmatched: 11. This CDR3 has 16 amino acids. Germline loops: CDR1 SGHDN, CDR2 FVKESK. Here the CDR3 reads CASSHIHPDRVYGYTF. For the CDR3, the DNA is TGTGCCAGCAGCCACATACATCCCGACAGGGTCTATGGCTACACCTTC.

This clone turned up a few times. CDR3 sequence: CASSESTGGTQYF. The CDR3, as DNA: TGCGCCAGCAGTGAGTCTACAGGGGGGACCCAGTACTTC. The chain carries TRBV10-1 and TRBJ2-5; 8 bases fit TRBD1. Germline V gives CDR1 WNHNN, CDR2 SYGVQD (reference sequence). V trimming: 0 bases; J trimming: 7 bases; junction bases outside the gene matches: 1. This CDR3 comprises 13 residues.

The rearrangement joins TRBV19 to TRBJ1-2, with a tentative D call TRBD1 (5 bases). Germline CDR1 and CDR2: LNHDA and SQIVND (reference sequence). Trimming took off 2 bases at V and 0 bases at J, with 7 bases between the two ends. The CDR3 totals 14 residues. This chain's CDR3 is CASSIKGTNYGYTF. Written as DNA, the CDR3 is TGTGCCAGTAGTATAAAGGGGACTAACTATGGCTACACCTTC.

The chain is built from TRBV11-2 and TRBJ2-1; 13 nucleotides align to TRBD2. The germline gives CDR1 SGHAT, CDR2 FQNNGV. V dropped 5 bases and J dropped 7; count of bases not matched to a gene: 8. The CDR3 spans 16 residues. The CDR3 loop reads CASSRTSGSSWNEQFF. In DNA, the CDR3 is TGTGCCAGCAGCCGGACTAGCGGGAGTTCGTGGAATGAGCAGTTCTTC.

CDR3 sequence (DNA): TGTGCCAGTAGTACCTCGAGCGGGAGGGAACAAGAGACCCAGTACTTC. This sequence encodes CASSTSSGREQETQYF. The rearrangement uses TRBV19 and TRBJ2-5; TRBD2 agrees at 10 bases. Germline-derived CDR1 and CDR2 are LNHDA and SQIVND (reference sequence). The CDR3 loop spans 16 amino acids. Trimming cost V 4 bases and J 2 bases; bases outside gene matches: 7. Looking up the rest from reference TRBV19 and TRBJ2-5 gives the full variable domain: DGGITQSPKYLFRKEGQNVTLSCEQNLNHDAMYWYRQDPGQGLRLIYYSQIVNDFQKGDIAEGYSVSREKKESFPLTVTSAQKNPTAFYLCASSTSSGREQETQYFGPGTRLLVL.

V gene TRBV5-4 combines with J gene TRBJ2-7; 9 nucleotides align to TRBD2. The CDR3 covers 16 residues. Trimming removed 0 bases from V and 5 bases from J; junction bases left unmatched: 9. Germline CDR1 reads SGHNT; CDR2 reads YYREEE (reference sequence). The chain's CDR3 is CASSLGLSGSLDEQYF. The CDR3 region has the DNA TGTGCCAGCAGCTTGGGACTTAGCGGGAGTCTCGACGAGCAGTACTTC.

This rearrangement joins TRBV5-5 to TRBJ1-2, with a weak D call TRBD1 (5 bases). This CDR3 is 11 amino acids long. Germline V gene lookup returns CDR1 SGHKS and CDR2 YYEKEE (reference sequence). Trimming stripped 7 bases from V and 10 bases from J, with 14 bases between. CDR3 DNA: TGTGCCAGCGACTCCAGGGAAGACTACACCTTC. This translates into CASDSREDYTF.

In nucleotides, the CDR3 is TGTGCCAGCAGTTTAGGGGGCCAATATGGCTACACCTTC. Its protein is CASSLGGQYGYTF. This chain links TRBV27 with TRBJ1-2, with D maybe TRBD1 (6 bases). V lost 2 bases to trimming and J lost 5 bases, with 9 bases between them. The CDR3 extends over 13 amino acids. Germline CDR1 reads MNHEY; CDR2 reads SMNVEV (reference sequence).

The V gene is TRBV5-1, the J gene TRBJ2-7; 8 nucleotides line up with TRBD2. J was trimmed by 3 bases and V by 1 base; bases with no gene match: 9. The germline V gene encodes CDR1 SGHRS and CDR2 YFSETQ. The CDR3 contains 16 residues. DNA for the CDR3: TGCGCCAGCAGCTTGAGTCGGGAGGGCTGGGTCTACGAGCAGTACTTC. This gives the protein CASSLSREGWVYEQYF.

The chain is built from TRBV5-4 and TRBJ1-4, with TRBD1 matching 9 bases. Looked up from germline, CDR1 is SGHNT and CDR2 is YYREEE (reference sequence). This CDR3 contains 14 residues. V shed 4 bases and J 8 bases; nucleotides not matched to a gene: 6. CDR3 region: CASSLQGAGEKLFF. CDR3 DNA: TGTGCCAGCAGCCTACAGGGGGCGGGGGAAAAACTGTTTTTT.

Remarks on this clone: Other DNA sequences in this sample translate to the same CDR3. The chain carries TRBV3-1 (or the pseudogene TRBV3-2) and TRBJ2-7, with a tentative D call TRBD2 (6 bases). Trimming removed 3 bases from V and 3 bases from J, with 12 bases in between. The CDR3 contains 14 residues. Per germline, CDR1 LGHDT and CDR2 YNNKEL (reference sequence). The chain's CDR3 is CASSQAAGNYEQYF. DNA of the CDR3: TGTGCCAGCAGCCAGGCTGCGGGAAACTACGAGCAGTACTTC.

The chain carries TRBV2 and TRBJ2-7; a weak D match, TRBD2 (6 bases). V was cut by 3 bases and J by 7 bases, with 10 bases left in between. The CDR3 is 12 residues long. Per the germline V gene, CDR1 is SNHLY and CDR2 is FYNNEI. The CDR3 DNA reads TGTGCCAGCAGTGATGGCGGGGTAGAGCAGTACTTC. Protein: CASSDGGVEQYF.

This sequence joins TRBV6-5 and TRBJ2-7, with TRBD2 matching 7 bases. The CDR3 is 13 amino acids. The germline gives CDR1 MNHEY, CDR2 SVGAGI. The J segment lost 7 bases and the V segment lost 2 bases, leaving 5 bases of the junction unmatched. CDR3 DNA sequence: TGTGCCAGCAGTTACGCACTAGCGAGGGAGCAGTACTTC. Protein: CASSYALAREQYF.

The CDR3 loop is CASSLAIGPRGGYTF. The CDR3 nucleotides read TGTGCCAGCAGCTTAGCGATCGGTCCTAGGGGTGGCTACACCTTC. The V gene is TRBV7-2, the J gene TRBJ1-2; D perhaps matches TRBD1 (5 bases). The CDR3 spans 15 residues. The V end was cut by 0 bases, the J end by 7 bases, with 15 bases between. Per the germline V gene, CDR1 is SGHTA and CDR2 is FQGNSA.

The chain employs TRBV3-1 (or the pseudogene TRBV3-2) and TRBJ2-1, with TRBD1 matching 10 bases. The length of the CDR3 is 13 residues. V dropped 2 bases and J dropped 14; count of bases not matched to a gene: 6. The V gene's germline CDR1 is LGHDT and CDR2 YNNKEL (reference sequence). This CDR3 reads CASSQLGQGVEFF. Here the CDR3 DNA reads TGTGCCAGCAGCCAACTCGGACAGGGGGTAGAGTTCTTC.

The V and J genes are TRBV3-1 (or the pseudogene TRBV3-2) and TRBJ2-5; D not resolved. Per the germline V gene, CDR1 is LGHDT and CDR2 is YNNKEL (reference sequence). V was shortened by 1 base and J by 0 bases, with 6 bases between the two germline ends. The CDR3 contains 14 residues. The CDR3 region is CASSQGRDQETQYF. In DNA, the CDR3 is TGTGCCAGCAGCCAAGGTCGGGACCAAGAGACCCAGTACTTC.

This clone was seen a single time. The junction and the germline gene differ at one end; a read error may be behind it. The rearrangement links TRBV14 to TRBJ1-2; TRBD1 matches 9 bases. The germline V gene encodes CDR1 SGHDN and CDR2 FVKESK. The CDR3 is 15 residues long. The CDR3 region is CASSPYRGREYDYTF. CDR3 nucleotides: TGTGCCAGCAGCCCCTACAGGGGGCGAGAATATGACTACACCTTC.

The chain links TRBV7-9 to TRBJ1-4; D remains ambiguous. V lost 8 bases, J lost 4 bases, and 17 bases lay in between. Germline V CDR1 and CDR2: SEHNR, FQNEAQ (reference sequence). The CDR3 loop spans 15 amino acids. The CDR3 region has the DNA TGTGCCAGCGAGAGCCCCGGGTCATATAATGAAAAACTGTTTTTT. This gives the protein CASESPGSYNEKLFF.

The V and J genes are TRBV28 and TRBJ2-3; TRBD2 matches at 14 bases. After removal of 5 bases from V and 2 bases from J, the junction contained 6 bases not matched to a gene. CDR1 is MDHEN, CDR2 SYDVKM, per germline. This CDR3 is 17 amino acids long. In DNA, the CDR3 is TGTGCCAGCAGTCCGACGACTAGCGGGAGGGACACAGATACGCAGTATTTT. Protein sequence: CASSPTTSGRDTDTQYF.

The gene calls are TRBV7-2 and TRBJ2-1, with 10 bases lining up with TRBD2. Germline CDR1 reads SGHTA; CDR2 reads FQGNSA. The junction had 5 bases not matched to a gene; V was cut back by 1 base and J by 5 bases. This CDR3 spans 16 amino acids. Written as DNA, the CDR3 is TGTGCCAGCAGCTTAGAGAGCGGGAGGGCGAACAATGAGCAGTTCTTC. This gives the protein CASSLESGRANNEQFF.

The chain combines TRBV19 with TRBJ2-7; tentatively, D is TRBD1 (6 bases). V was clipped by 1 base and J by 2 bases, with 12 bases between them. This CDR3 contains 15 residues. CDR1 LNHDA and CDR2 SQIVND come from the germline V gene (reference sequence). As DNA, the CDR3 is TGTGCCAGTAGTATAGGGCAGGGGCAGCCCTACGAGCAGTACTTC. Residues: CASSIGQGQPYEQYF. Looking up the rest from reference TRBV19 and TRBJ2-7 gives the full variable domain: DGGITQSPKYLFRKEGQNVTLSCEQNLNHDAMYWYRQDPGQGLRLIYYSQIVNDFQKGDIAEGYSVSREKKESFPLTVTSAQKNPTAFYLCASSIGQGQPYEQYFGPGTRLTVT.

V and J are TRBV27 and TRBJ1-5; D is possibly TRBD1 (5 bases). V dropped 4 bases and J dropped 0 bases, with 10 bases sitting between them. The germline V gene has CDR1 MNHEY and CDR2 SMNVEV (reference sequence). The CDR3 sequence is 15 residues long. The CDR3, as DNA: TGTGCCAGCAGTTACACAGGAGTTAGCAATCAGCCCCAGCATTTT. Translating it yields CASSYTGVSNQPQHF.

The chain has TRBV3-1 (or the pseudogene TRBV3-2) and TRBJ2-5; D call uncertain. The V end lost 2 bases, the J end lost 7 bases, and 8 bases lay between the germline ends. The CDR3 totals 12 residues. Germline V gene sequence: CDR1 LGHDT, CDR2 YNNKEL (reference sequence). Here the CDR3 reads CASSQIVSTQYF. The CDR3 region has the DNA TGTGCCAGCAGCCAAATAGTCTCGACCCAGTACTTC.

The sample holds a few counts of this clone. The chain couples TRBV15 to TRBJ2-2; D might be TRBD1 (5 bases). Trimming removed 8 bases from V and 1 base from J, with 14 bases in between. CDR3 length equals 15 residues. In germline, CDR1 is LNHNV, CDR2 YYDKDF (reference sequence). CDR3 in DNA: TGTGCCACCTCCATCGGACAATTGAACACCGGGGAGCTGTTTTTT. This codes for CATSIGQLNTGELFF. The whole variable domain, remainder taken from reference TRBV15 and TRBJ2-2, is DAMVIQNPRYQVTQFGKPVTLSCSQTLNHNVMYWYQQKSSQAPKLLFHYYDKDFNNEADTPDNFQSRRPNTSFCFLDIRSPGLGDTAMYLCATSIGQLNTGELFFGEGSRLTVL.

This clone was picked up one time. The chain combines TRBV28 with TRBJ1-1; 8 positions match TRBD1. The CDR3 has 16 amino acids. V was pared by 5 bases and J by 4 bases, with 12 bases of the junction left unmatched. CDR1 and CDR2 (germline): MDHEN, SYDVKM. CDR3 region: CASSIGQGRGVTEAFF. The CDR3 DNA reads as TGTGCCAGCAGTATTGGACAGGGAAGGGGAGTCACTGAAGCTTTCTTT.